The clone carrying this TCR beta chain was counted a single time. V shed 0 bases and J shed 7 bases, with 10 bases lying between them. This CDR3 is 14 amino acids long. Germline V lookup: CDR1 KGHSH, CDR2 LQKENI. This record comes from a study of blood T cell repertoires in COVID-19. In the study overall: COVID-19 samples, acute and convalescent, were from the United States, Italy and Spain. The analysed material was cDNA or gDNA that came from T cells, B-cell-depleted T cells, or PBMCs.

Source study methods: Cell counts per sample came from amplifying reference gene primers. Here immunoSEQ multiplex PCR was the method, and the copy in TCRdb shows in-frame clones only, minus some. Clonal size and the V and J genes are those of that table, whereas D and trimming came from the DNA. Of about 200,000 clones listed, more than 75% are singletons. The sample taken for sequencing was peripheral blood. The gene calls are TRBV18 and TRBJ2-1; unclear D gene. The TCR was taken from a man aged 60-69 years with acute or convalescent COVID-19. Here the CDR3 reads CASSPPSSLNEQFF. CDR3 in DNA: TGTGCCAGCTCACCACCGTCTTCCCTAAATGAGCAGTTCTTC.